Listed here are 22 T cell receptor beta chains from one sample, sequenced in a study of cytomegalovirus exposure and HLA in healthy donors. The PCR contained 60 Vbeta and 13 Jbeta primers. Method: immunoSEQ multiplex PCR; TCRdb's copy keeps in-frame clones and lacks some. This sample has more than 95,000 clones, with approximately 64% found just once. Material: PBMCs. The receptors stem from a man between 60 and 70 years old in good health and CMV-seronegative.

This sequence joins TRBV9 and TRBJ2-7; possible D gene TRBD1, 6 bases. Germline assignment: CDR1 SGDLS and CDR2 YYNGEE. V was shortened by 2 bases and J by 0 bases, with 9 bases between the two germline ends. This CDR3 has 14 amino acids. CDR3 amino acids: CASSVQDSSYEQYF. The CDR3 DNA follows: TGTGCCAGCAGCGTCCAGGACAGCTCCTACGAGCAGTACTTC. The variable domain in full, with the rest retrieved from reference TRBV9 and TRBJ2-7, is DSGVTQTPKHLITATGQRVTLRCSPRSGDLSVYWYQQSLDQGLQFLIQYYNGEERAKGNILERFSAQQFPDLHSELNLSSLELGDSALYFCASSVQDSSYEQYFGPGTRLTVT.

CDR3 nucleotide sequence: TGTGCCAGCAGCGCGGGGCTAGCGGGCCAAGAGACCCAGTACTTC. Its translation: CASSAGLAGQETQYF. This chain links TRBV9 with TRBJ2-5; 8 bases are shared with TRBD2. With 3 bases clipped from V and 1 base from J, the junction kept 5 bases outside the gene matches. CDR3 size: 15 residues. Germline V lookup: CDR1 SGDLS, CDR2 YYNGEE. The full variable domain, its missing parts supplied by reference TRBV9 and TRBJ2-5, is DSGVTQTPKHLITATGQRVTLRCSPRSGDLSVYWYQQSLDQGLQFLIQYYNGEERAKGNILERFSAQQFPDLHSELNLSSLELGDSALYFCASSAGLAGQETQYFGPGTRLLVL.

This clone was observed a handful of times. The CDR3 sequence: CASSVQQGSYGYTF. CDR3 DNA: TGTGCCAGCAGTGTCCAACAGGGTTCCTATGGCTACACCTTC. The V and J genes are TRBV6-5 and TRBJ1-2, with D possibly TRBD1 on 6 matching bases. The germline gives CDR1 MNHEY, CDR2 SVGAGI. This CDR3 region has 14 residues. Trimming pared 5 bases from V and 4 bases from J, leaving 14 bases between.

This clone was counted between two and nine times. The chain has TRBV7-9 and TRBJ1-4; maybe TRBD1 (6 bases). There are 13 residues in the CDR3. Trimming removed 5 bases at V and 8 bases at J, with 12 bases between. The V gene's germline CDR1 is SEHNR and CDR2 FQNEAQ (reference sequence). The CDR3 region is CASSPSTGEKLFF. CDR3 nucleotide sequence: TGTGCCAGCAGCCCATCCACAGGGGAAAAACTGTTTTTT.

CDR3 sequence reads: CASNPGTSLWAEDEQFF. The CDR3 nucleotides are TGTGCCAGCAATCCCGGGACTAGTTTGTGGGCCGAGGATGAGCAGTTCTTC. This rearrangement joins TRBV7-9 to TRBJ2-1; TRBD2 aligns across 8 bases. Trimming at V came to 7 bases and at J to 8 bases, leaving 19 bases not matched to a gene. The CDR3 consists of 17 residues. Germline lookup yields CDR1 SEHNR and CDR2 FQNEAQ (reference sequence).

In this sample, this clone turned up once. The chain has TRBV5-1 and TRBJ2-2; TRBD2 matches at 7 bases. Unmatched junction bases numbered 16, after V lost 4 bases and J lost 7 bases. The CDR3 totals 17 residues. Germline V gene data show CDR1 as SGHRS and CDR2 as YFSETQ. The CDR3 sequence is CASSVRAGGSMSGELFF. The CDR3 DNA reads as TGCGCCAGCAGCGTACGGGCGGGCGGGAGCATGAGCGGGGAGCTGTTTTTT.

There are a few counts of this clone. The CDR3 loop is CASSPPGGENRNEQFF. Here the CDR3 DNA reads TGTGCCAGCTCACCACCGGGGGGGGAGAATCGGAATGAGCAGTTCTTC. The genes are TRBV18 and TRBJ2-1; 7 nucleotides align to TRBD2. This CDR3 comprises 16 residues. Losses at the gene ends were 0 bases for V and 7 bases for J; bases not matched to a gene: 9. The germline V gene encodes CDR1 KGHSH and CDR2 LQKENI.

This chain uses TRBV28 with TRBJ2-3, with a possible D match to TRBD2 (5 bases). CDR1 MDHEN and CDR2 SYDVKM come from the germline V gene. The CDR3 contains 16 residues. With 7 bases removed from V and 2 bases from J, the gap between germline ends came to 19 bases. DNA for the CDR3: TGTGCCAGCAACTTTTATAACGGGATGGACACAGATACGCAGTATTTT. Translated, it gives CASNFYNGMDTDTQYF.

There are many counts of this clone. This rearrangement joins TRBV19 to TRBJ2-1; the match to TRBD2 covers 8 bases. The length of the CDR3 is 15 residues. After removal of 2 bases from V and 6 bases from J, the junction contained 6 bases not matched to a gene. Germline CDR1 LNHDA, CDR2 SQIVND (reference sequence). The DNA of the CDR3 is TGTGCCAGTAGTATACAGGCGGGAGGAGGCAATGAGCAGTTCTTC. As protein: CASSIQAGGGNEQFF. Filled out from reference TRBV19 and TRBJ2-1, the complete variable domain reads DGGITQSPKYLFRKEGQNVTLSCEQNLNHDAMYWYRQDPGQGLRLIYYSQIVNDFQKGDIAEGYSVSREKKESFPLTVTSAQKNPTAFYLCASSIQAGGGNEQFFGPGTRLTVL.

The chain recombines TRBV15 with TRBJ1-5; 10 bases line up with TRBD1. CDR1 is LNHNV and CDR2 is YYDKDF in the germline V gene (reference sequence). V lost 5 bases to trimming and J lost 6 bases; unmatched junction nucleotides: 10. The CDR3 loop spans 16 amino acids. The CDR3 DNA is TGTGCCACCAGCCGTCCGGGACAGGGGCTGGGTCAGCCCCAGCATTTT. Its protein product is CATSRPGQGLGQPQHF.

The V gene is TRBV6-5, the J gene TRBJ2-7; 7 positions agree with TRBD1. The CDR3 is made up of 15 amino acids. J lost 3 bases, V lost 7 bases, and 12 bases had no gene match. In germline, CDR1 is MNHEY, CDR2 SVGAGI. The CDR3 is CASTPLTGNNYEQYF. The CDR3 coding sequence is TGTGCCAGCACCCCCTTGACAGGGAATAACTACGAGCAGTACTTC.

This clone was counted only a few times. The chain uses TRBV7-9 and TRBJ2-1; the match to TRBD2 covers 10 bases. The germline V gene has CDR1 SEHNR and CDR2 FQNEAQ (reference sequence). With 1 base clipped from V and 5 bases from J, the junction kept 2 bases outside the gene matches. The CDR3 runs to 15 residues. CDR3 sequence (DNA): TGTGCCAGCAGCTTAGGGACTAGCGGTAACAATGAGCAGTTCTTC. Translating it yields CASSLGTSGNNEQFF.

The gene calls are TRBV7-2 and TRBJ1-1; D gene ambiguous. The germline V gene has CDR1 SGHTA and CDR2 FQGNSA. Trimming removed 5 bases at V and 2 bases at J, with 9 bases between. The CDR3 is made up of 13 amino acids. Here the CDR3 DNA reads TGTGCCAGCAGCCCTCGTTTAAACACTGAAGCTTTCTTT. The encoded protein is CASSPRLNTEAFF.

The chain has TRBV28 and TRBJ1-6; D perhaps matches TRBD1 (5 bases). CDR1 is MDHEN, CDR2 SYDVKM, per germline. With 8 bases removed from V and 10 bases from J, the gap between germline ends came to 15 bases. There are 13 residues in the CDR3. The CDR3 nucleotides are TGTGCCAGCGCTGGGGCTGCAGGGTCACCCCTCCACTTT. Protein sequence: CASAGAAGSPLHF.

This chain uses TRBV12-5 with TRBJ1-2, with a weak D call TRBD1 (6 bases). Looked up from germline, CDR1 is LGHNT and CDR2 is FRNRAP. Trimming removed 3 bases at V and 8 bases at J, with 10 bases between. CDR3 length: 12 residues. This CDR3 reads CASGFPGAGYTF. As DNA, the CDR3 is TGTGCTAGTGGTTTCCCAGGGGCCGGCTACACCTTC.

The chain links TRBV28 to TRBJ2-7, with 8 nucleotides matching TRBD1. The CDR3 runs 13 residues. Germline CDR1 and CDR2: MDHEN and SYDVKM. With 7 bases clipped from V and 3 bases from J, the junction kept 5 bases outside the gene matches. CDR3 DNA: TGTGCCAGCATCGGACAGGGCAACTACGAGCAGTACTTC. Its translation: CASIGQGNYEQYF.

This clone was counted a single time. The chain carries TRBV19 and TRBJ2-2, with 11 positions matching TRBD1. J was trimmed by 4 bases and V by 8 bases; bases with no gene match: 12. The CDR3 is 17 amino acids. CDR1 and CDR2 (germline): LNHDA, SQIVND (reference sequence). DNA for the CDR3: TGTGCCAGTGTGGGTCGGGACAGGGGGTTCCTCACCGGGGAGCTGTTTTTT. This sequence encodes CASVGRDRGFLTGELFF. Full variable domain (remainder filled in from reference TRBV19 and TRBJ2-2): DGGITQSPKYLFRKEGQNVTLSCEQNLNHDAMYWYRQDPGQGLRLIYYSQIVNDFQKGDIAEGYSVSREKKESFPLTVTSAQKNPTAFYLCASVGRDRGFLTGELFFGEGSRLTVL.

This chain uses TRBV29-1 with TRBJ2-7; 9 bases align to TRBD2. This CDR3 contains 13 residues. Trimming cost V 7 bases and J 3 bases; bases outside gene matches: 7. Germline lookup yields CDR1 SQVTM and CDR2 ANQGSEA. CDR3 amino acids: CSGISGSRYEQYF. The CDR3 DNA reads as TGCAGCGGCATTAGCGGGAGCCGCTACGAGCAGTACTTC.

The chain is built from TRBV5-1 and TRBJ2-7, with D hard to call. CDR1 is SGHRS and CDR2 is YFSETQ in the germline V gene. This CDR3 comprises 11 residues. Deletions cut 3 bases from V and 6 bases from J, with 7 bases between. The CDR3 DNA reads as TGCGCCAGCAGCTCAACTGGCGAGCAGTACTTC. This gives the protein CASSSTGEQYF.

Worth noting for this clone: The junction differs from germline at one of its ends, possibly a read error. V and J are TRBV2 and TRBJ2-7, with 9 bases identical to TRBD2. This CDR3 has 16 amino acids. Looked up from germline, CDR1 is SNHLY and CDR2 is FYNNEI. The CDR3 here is CASREGDAGGTYEQYF. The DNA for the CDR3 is TGTGCCAGCAGGGAAGGGGATGCGGGAGGGACCTACGAGCAGTACTTC.

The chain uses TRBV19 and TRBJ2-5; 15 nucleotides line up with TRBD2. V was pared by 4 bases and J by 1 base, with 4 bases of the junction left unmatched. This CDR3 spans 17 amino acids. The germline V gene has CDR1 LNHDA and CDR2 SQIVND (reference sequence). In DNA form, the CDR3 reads TGTGCCAGTAGTAGGGGACTAGCGGGGGGCCTCCAAGAGACCCAGTACTTC. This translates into CASSRGLAGGLQETQYF.

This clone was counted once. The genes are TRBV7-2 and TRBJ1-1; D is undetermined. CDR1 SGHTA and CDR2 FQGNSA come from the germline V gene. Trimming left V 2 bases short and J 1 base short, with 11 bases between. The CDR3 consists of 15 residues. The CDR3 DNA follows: TGTGCCAGCAGCTTAAGGCAGGCGGGGAACACTGAAGCTTTCTTT. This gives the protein CASSLRQAGNTEAFF. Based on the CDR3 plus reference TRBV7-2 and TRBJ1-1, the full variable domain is GAGVSQSPSNKVTEKGKDVELRCDPISGHTALYWYRQSLGQGLEFLIYFQGNSAPDKSGLPSDRFSAERTGGSVSTLTIQRTQQEDSAVYLCASSLRQAGNTEAFFGQGTRLTVV.